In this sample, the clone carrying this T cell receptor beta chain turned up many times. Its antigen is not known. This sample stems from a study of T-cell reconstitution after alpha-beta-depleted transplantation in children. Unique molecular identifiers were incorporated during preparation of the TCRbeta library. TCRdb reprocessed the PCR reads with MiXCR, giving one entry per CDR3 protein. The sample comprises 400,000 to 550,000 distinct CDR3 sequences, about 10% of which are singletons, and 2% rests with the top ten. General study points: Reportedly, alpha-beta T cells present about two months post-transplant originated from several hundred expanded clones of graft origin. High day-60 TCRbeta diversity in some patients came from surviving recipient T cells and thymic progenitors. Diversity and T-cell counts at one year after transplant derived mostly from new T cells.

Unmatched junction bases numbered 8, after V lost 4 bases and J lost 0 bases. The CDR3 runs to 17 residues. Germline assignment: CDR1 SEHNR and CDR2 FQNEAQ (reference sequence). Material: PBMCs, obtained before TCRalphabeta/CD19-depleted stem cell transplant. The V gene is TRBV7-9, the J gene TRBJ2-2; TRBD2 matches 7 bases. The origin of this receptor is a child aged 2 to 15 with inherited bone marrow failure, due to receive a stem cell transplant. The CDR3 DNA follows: TGTGCCAGCAGCTCGACCTATAGCGGGCCGAACACCGGGGAGCTGTTTTTT. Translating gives CASSSTYSGPNTGELFF. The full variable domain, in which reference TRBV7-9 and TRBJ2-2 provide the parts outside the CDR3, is DTGVSQNPRHKITKRGQNVTFRCDPISEHNRLYWYRQTLGQGPEFLTYFQNEAQLEKSRLLSDRFSAERPKGSFSTLEIQRTEQGDSAMYLCASSSTYSGPNTGELFFGEGSRLTVL.